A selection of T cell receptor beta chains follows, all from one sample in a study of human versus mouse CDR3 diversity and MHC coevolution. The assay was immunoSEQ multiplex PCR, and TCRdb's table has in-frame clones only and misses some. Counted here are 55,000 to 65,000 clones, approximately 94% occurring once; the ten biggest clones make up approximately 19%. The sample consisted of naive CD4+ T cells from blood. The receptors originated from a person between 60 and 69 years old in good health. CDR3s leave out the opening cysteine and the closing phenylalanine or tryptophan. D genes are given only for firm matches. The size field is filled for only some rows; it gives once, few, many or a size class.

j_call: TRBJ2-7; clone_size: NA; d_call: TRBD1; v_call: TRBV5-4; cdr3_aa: ASSAYRQGPSPYEQY
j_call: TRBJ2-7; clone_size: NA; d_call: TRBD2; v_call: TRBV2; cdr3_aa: ASISGRSSYEQY
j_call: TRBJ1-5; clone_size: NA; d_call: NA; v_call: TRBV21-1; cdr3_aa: APLQPQH
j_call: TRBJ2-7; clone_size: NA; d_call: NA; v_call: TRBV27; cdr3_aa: ASSSGDSYEQY
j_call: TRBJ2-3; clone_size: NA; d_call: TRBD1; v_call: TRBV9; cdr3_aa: ASEPGGLDADTQY
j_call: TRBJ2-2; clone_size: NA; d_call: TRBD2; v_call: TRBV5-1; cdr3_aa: ASSPPLAGGTGELF
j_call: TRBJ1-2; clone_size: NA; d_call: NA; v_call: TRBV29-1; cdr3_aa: SALGGLGLGGYT
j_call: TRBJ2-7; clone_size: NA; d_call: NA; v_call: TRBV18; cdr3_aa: ASSPGTVRDEQY
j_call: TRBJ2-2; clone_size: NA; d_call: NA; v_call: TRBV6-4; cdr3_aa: ASSEILSGGELF
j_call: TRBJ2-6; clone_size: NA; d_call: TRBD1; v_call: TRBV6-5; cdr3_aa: ASVSTGAGANVLT
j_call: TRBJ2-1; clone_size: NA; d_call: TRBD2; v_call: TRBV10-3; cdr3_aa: AISEALAGVGPSSYNEQF
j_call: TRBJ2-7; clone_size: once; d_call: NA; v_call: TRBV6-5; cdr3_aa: ASSSPETASSYEQY
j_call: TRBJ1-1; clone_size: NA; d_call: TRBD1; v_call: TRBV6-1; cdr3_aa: ASSGQGPNTEAF
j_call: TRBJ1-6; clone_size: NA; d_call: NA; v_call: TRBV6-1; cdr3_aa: ASSDKTPLH
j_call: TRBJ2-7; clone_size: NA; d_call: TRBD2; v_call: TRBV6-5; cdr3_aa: ASSSPRTSGKDEQY
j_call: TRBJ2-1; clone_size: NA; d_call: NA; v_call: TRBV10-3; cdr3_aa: AISELGAGTGNEQF
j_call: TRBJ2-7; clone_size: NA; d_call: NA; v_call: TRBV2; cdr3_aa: ASSADLLRKQY
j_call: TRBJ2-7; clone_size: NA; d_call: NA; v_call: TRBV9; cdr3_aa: ASSFGQSYEQY
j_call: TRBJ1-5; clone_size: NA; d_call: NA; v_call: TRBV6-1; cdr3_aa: ASSEFRDQPQH
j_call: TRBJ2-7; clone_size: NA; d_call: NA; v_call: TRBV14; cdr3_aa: ASSPAGGEREQY
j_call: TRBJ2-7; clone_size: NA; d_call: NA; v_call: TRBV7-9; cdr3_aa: ASSRGGSPGYEQY
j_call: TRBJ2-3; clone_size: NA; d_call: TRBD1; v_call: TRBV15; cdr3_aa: ATRDWTGALFTDTQY
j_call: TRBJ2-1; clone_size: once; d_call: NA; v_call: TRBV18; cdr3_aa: ASSSPLGVRGSEQF
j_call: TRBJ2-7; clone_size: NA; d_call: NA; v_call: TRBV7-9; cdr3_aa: ASSLGGDGEQY
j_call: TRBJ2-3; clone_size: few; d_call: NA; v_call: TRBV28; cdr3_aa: ASSLGGVSRDTQY
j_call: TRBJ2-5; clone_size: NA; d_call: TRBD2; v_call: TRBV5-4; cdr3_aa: ASSLGGRGQETQY
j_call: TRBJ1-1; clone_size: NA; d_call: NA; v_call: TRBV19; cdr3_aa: ASALTANTEAF
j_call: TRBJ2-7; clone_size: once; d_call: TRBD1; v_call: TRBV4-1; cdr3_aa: ASRRTGADEQY
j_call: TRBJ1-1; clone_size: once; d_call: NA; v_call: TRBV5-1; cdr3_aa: ASSLEGGRGTEAF
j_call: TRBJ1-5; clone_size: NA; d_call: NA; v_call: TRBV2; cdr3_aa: ASSDRSEDQPQH
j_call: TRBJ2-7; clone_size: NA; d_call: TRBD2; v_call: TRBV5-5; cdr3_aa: ASTPRGASSYEQY
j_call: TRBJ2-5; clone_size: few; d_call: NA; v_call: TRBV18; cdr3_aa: ASSPPSQETQY
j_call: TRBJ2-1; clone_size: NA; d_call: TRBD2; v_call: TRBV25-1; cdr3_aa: ASSELTSGVYNEQF
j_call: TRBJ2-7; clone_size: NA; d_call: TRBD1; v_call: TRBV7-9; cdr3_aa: ASSVSDRGREQY
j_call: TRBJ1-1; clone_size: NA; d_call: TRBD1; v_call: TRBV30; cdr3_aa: AWIKDRDTEAF
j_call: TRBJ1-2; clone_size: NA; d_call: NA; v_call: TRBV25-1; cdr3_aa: ASSDIRDTYGYT